This T cell receptor (beta chain) was identified in a study of shared clonotypes between healthy human individuals. The overall study: Samples came from two female and three male donors aged 18 to 49. The study, taken as a whole, reports: Memory subsets had estimated richness that was generally smaller than that of naive subsets. Sampling included only blood; tissue repertoires likely differ.

Profiled with immunoSEQ multiplex PCR; TCRdb holds only in-frame clones, not every one. Found here are about 1 million clones, approximately 72% of them singletons; the top ten hold 1.4% to 1.5%. A note on this clone: Its antigen is unidentified.

The sample consisted of memory CD4+ T cells sorted from blood. The subset was: CD45RA-negative fraction. The sequence came from a man aged 18 to 30 in good health.

The DNA of the CDR3 is TGTGCCAGCAGTTCCACAGGGGAGAATGAGCAGTTCTTC. Translation gives CASSSTGENEQFF. The rearrangement uses TRBV6-5 and TRBJ2-1, with 7 bases fitting TRBD1. Germline CDR1 MNHEY, CDR2 SVGAGI. J lost 7 bases, V lost 4 bases, and 4 bases had no gene match. CDR3 length equals 13 residues.